This T cell receptor (beta chain) was recorded in a study of spatial heterogeneity in lung cancer. Notes on the study in general: Blood carried ubiquitous expanded tumor TCRs more at resection than follow-up.

Trimming took off 2 bases at V and 7 bases at J, with 11 bases between the two ends. The germline gives CDR1 KGHDR, CDR2 SFDVKD. This CDR3 contains 14 residues. This sample's time point: blood at routine non-recurrence follow-up after resection. Whole RNA, isolated from tumor, nontumor lung or frozen PBMC, was sequenced without prior sorting. MiXCR, applied by TCRdb to the 5' RACE reads, yields one record per CDR3 protein. The sample includes roughly 99,000 distinct CDR3 sequences, approximately 19% of them seen just once. This clonotype was found a few times. The antigen remains undetermined. This receptor was identified in a male donor with early-stage non-small cell lung cancer. Source: PBMCs, taken at follow-up. The V gene is TRBV24-1, the J gene TRBJ2-1; D remains unclear. CDR3 in DNA: TGTGCCACCAGTGATTCTCCCCCTTCGAATGAGCAGTTCTTC. It translates to CATSDSPPSNEQFF.